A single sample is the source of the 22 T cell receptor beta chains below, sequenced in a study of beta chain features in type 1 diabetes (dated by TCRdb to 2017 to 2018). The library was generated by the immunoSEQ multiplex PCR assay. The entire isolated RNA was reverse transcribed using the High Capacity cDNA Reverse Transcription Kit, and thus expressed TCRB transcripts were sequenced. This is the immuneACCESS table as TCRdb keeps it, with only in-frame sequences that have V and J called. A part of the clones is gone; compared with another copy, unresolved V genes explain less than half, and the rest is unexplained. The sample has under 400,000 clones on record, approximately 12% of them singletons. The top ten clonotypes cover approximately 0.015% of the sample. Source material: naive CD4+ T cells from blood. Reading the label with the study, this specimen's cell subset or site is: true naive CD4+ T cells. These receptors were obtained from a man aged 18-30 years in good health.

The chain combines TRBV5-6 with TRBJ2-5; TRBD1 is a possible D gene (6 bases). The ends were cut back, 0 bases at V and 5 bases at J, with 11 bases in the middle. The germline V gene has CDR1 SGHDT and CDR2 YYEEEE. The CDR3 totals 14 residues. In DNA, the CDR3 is TGTGCCAGCAGCTTGGTGTCAGGGGTGGAGACCCAGTACTTC. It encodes CASSLVSGVETQYF.

The CDR3 is CASSKVAGEYNEQFF. In DNA, the CDR3 is TGTGCCAGCAGCAAAGTAGCGGGAGAATACAATGAGCAGTTCTTC. The chain carries TRBV21-1 and TRBJ2-1; the D call of TRBD2 is as the table states it, not checked on the DNA. TRBV21-1 constitutes a pseudogene. This CDR3 comprises 15 residues.

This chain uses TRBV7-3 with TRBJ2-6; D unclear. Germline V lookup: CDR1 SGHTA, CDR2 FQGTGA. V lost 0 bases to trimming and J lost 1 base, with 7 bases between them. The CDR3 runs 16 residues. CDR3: CASSLTRGSGANVLTF. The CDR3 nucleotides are TGTGCCAGCAGCTTAACTAGAGGTTCTGGGGCCAACGTCCTGACTTTC.

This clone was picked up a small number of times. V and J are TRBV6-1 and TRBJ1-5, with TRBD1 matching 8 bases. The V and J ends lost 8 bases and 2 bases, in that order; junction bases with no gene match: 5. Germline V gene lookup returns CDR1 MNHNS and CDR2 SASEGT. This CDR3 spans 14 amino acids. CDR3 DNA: TGTGCCAGCGACAGGGGAGGGGGCAATCAGCCCCAGCATTTT. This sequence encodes CASDRGGGNQPQHF.

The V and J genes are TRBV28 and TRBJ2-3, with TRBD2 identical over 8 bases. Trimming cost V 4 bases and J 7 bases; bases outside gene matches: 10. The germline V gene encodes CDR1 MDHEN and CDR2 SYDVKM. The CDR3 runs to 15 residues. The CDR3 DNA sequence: TGTGCCAGCAGTTCTGGTCGGGGGGGGCGAAATACGCAGTATTTT. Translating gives CASSSGRGGRNTQYF.

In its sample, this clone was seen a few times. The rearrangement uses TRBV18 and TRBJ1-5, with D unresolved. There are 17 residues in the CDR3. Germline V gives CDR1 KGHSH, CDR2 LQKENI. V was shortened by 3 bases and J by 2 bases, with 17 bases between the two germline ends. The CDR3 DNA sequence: TGTGCCAGCTCACCGGGATTTCAGGCGGGAGGCAATCAGCCCCAGCATTTT. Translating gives CASSPGFQAGGNQPQHF.

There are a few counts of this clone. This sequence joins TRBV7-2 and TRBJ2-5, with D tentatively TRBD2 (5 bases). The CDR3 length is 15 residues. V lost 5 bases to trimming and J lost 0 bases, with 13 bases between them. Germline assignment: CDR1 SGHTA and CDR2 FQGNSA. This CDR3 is CASSHGRGYQETQYF. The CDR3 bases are TGTGCCAGCAGCCATGGTCGGGGATACCAAGAGACCCAGTACTTC.

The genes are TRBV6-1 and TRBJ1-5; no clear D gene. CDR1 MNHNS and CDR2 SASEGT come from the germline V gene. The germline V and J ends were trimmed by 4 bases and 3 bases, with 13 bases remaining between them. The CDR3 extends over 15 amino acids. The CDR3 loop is CASSGPPGSNQPQHF. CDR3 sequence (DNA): TGTGCCAGCAGTGGTCCGCCGGGATCCAATCAGCCCCAGCATTTT.

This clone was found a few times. The CDR3: CASSRDRGTEAFF. The CDR3 DNA is TGTGCCAGTAGTAGGGACAGGGGGACTGAAGCTTTCTTT. The chain couples TRBV19 to TRBJ1-1; 11 nucleotides line up with TRBD1. The germline gives CDR1 LNHDA, CDR2 SQIVND (reference sequence). The CDR3 totals 13 residues. Losses at the gene ends were 4 bases for V and 5 bases for J; bases not matched to a gene: 0.

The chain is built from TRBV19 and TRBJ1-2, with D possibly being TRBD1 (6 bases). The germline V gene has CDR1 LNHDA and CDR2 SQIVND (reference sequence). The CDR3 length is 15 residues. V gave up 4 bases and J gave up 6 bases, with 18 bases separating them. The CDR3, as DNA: TGTGCCAGTAGTACACAGGGAGCCTACCTGAATGGCTACACCTTC. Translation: CASSTQGAYLNGYTF.

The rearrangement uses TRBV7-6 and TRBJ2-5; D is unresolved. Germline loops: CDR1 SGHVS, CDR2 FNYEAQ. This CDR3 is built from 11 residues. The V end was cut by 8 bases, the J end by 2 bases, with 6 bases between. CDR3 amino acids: CASGGQETQYF. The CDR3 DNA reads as TGTGCCAGCGGCGGTCAAGAGACCCAGTACTTC.

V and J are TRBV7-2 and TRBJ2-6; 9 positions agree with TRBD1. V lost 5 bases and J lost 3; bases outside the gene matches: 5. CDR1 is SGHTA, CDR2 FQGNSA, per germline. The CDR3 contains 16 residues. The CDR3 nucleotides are TGTGCCAGCAGCCCGAGGACAGGGGTTGGGGCCAACGTCCTGACTTTC. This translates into CASSPRTGVGANVLTF.

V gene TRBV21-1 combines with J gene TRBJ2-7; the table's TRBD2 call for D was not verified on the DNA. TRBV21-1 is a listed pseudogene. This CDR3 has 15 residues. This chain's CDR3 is CASSTRLTSSHEQYF. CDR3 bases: TGTGCCAGCAGCACTAGACTCACTAGCAGCCACGAGCAGTACTTC.

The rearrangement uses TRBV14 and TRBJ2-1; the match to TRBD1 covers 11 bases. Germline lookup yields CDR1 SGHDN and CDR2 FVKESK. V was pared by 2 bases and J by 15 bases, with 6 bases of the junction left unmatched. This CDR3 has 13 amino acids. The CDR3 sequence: CASSQSGTGGTFF. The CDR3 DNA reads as TGTGCCAGCAGCCAATCCGGGACAGGGGGGACGTTCTTC.

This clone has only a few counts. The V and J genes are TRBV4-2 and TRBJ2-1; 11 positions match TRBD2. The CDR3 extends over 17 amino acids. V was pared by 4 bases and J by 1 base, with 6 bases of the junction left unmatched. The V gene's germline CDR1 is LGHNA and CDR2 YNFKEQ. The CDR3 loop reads CASSPRVAGGSYNEQFF. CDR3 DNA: TGTGCCAGCAGCCCTAGAGTAGCGGGAGGGTCCTACAATGAGCAGTTCTTC.

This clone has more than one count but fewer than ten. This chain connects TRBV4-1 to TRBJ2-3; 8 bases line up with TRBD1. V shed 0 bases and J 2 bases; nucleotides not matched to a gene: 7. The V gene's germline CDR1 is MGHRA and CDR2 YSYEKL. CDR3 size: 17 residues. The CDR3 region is CASSQEPDRAFTDTQYF. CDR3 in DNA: TGCGCCAGCAGCCAAGAACCGGACAGGGCCTTCACAGATACGCAGTATTTT.

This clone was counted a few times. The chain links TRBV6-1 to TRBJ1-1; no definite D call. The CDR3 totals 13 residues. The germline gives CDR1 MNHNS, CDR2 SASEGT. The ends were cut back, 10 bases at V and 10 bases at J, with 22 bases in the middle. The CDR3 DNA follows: TGTGCCACGCATGGATGGAGCCTATCTGGAGCTTTCTTT. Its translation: CATHGWSLSGAFF.

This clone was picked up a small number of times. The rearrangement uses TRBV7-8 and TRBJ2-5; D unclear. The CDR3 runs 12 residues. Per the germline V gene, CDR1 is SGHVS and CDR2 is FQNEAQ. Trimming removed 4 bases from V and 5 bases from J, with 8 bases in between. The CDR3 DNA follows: TGTGCCAGCAGCTCCGGGTTGGAGACCCAGTACTTC. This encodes CASSSGLETQYF.

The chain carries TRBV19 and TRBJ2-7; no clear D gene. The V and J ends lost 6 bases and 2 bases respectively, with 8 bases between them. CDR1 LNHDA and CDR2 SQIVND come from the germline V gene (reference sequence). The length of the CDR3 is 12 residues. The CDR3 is CASSSIPYEQYF. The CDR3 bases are TGTGCCAGTAGCAGTATCCCCTACGAGCAGTACTTC.

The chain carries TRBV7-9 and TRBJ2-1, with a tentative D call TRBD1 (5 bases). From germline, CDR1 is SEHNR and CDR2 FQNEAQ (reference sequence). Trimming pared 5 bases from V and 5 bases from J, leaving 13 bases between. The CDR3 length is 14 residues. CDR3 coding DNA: TGTGCCAGCAGCGGGGCGTCAGGGAACAATGAGCAGTTCTTC. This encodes CASSGASGNNEQFF.

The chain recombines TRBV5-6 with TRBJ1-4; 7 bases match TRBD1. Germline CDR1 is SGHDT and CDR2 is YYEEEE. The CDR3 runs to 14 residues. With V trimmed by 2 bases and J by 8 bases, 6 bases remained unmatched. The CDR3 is CASSLSQGEEKLFF. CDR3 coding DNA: TGTGCCAGCAGCTTATCGCAGGGGGAAGAAAAACTGTTTTTT.

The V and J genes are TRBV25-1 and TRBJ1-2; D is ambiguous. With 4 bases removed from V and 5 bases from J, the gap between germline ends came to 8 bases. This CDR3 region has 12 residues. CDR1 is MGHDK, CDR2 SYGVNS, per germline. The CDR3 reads CASSGTRYGYTF. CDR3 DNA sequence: TGTGCCAGCAGTGGTACGAGGTATGGCTACACCTTC.